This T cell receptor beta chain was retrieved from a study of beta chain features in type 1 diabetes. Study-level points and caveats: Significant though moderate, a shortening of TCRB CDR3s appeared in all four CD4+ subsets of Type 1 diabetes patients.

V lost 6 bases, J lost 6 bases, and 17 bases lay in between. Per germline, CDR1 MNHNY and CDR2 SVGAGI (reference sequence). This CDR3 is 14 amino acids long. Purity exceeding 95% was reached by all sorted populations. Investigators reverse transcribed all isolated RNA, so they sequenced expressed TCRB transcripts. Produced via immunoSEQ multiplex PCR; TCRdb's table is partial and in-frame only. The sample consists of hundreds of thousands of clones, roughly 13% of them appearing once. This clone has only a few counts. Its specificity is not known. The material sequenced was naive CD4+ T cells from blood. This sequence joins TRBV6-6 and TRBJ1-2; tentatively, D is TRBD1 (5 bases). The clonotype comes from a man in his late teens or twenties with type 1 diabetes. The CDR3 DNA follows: TGTGCCAGCAGCCGGACGGGACCTGGGGATGGCTACACCTTC. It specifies CASSRTGPGDGYTF.